This TCR beta chain was documented in a study of OX40 agonist ivuxolimab in advanced cancers. Study information: Aged roughly 23 to 80 with a mean of approximately 57 years, they were approximately 79% male.

Measured with immunoSEQ multiplex PCR; TCRdb has only the in-frame clones, and not every one. The sample lists about 12,000 clones, about three quarters seen once, with 11% to 15% in the top ten. Trimming left V 1 base short and J 0 bases short, with 7 bases between. CDR3 size: 15 residues. Germline V lookup: CDR1 SEHNR, CDR2 FQNEAQ (reference sequence). Autoimmune disease history or systemic immunosuppression barred patients. The receptor comes from an adult with an advanced solid tumor such as melanoma, head and neck, liver or kidney cancer. V usage is TRBV7-9 and J usage is TRBJ1-5, with D unresolved. Sequencing used CD4+ or CD8+ T cells sorted from blood, obtained in a trial of the OX40 agonist ivuxolimab. Here the CDR3 reads CASSLDGYSNQPQHF. CDR3 nucleotide sequence: TGTGCCAGCAGCTTAGACGGCTATAGCAATCAGCCCCAGCATTTT.